This T cell receptor beta chain was retrieved from a study of blood T cell repertoires in COVID-19. Overall study context: The United States, Italy and Spain were the sources of the acute and convalescent COVID-19 samples.

Only in-frame clones appear in the TCRdb table, and some are missing; sequencing was by immunoSEQ multiplex PCR. The profile shows fewer than 400,000 clones, about 85% of them singletons. Everyone who took part was roughly 18 to 89 years old, and they came from about two dozen US areas. This CDR3 region has 18 residues. V dropped 7 bases and J dropped 9 bases, with 28 bases sitting between them. Germline CDR1 reads MDHEN; CDR2 reads SYDVKM. This chain joins TRBV28 and TRBJ1-6; possible D gene TRBD1, 5 bases. Sequencing was done on a sample of PBMCs or T cells enriched from blood (not recorded which). The sequence came from a woman in her 30s who had been exposed to COVID-19. For the CDR3, the DNA is TGTGCCAGCACGGGCGCAGTTTCGATAGGGGATCCGGGTTCACCCCTCCACTTT. Its protein is CASTGAVSIGDPGSPLHF.